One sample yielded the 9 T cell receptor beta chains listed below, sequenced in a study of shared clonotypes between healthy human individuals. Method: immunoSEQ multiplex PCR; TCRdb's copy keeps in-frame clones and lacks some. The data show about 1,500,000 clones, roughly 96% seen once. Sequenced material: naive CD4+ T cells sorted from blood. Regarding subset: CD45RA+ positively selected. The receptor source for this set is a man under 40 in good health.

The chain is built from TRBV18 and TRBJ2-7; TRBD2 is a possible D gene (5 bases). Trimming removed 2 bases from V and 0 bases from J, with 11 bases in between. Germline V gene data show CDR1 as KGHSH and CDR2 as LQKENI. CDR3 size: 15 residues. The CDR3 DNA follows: TGTGCCAGCTCACCATGGTCAGGACTCTCCTACGAGCAGTACTTC. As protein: CASSPWSGLSYEQYF.

This chain's CDR3 is CASSHRLGGRAWNTGELFF. The CDR3 DNA reads as TGTGCCAGCAGCCACCGCCTGGGCGGGAGGGCCTGGAACACCGGGGAGCTGTTTTTT. The J gene is TRBJ2-2, the V gene TRBV7-9, with 9 bases fitting TRBD2. The CDR3 sequence is 19 residues long. Germline-derived CDR1 and CDR2 are SEHNR and FQNEAQ (reference sequence). The J segment lost 1 base and the V segment lost 5 bases, leaving 14 bases of the junction unmatched.

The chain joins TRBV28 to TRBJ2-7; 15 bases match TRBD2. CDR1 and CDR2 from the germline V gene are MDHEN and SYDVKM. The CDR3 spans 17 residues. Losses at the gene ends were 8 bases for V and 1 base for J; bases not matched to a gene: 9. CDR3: CASEGTSGRTTSYEQYF. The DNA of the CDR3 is TGTGCCAGCGAAGGGACTAGCGGGAGGACGACGTCCTACGAGCAGTACTTC.

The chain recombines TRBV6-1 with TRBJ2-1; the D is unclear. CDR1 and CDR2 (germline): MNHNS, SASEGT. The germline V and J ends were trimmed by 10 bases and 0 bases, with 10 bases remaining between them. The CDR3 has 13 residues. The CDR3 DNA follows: TGTGCCACCTCTCAAAGCTCCTACAATGAGCAGTTCTTC. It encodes CATSQSSYNEQFF.

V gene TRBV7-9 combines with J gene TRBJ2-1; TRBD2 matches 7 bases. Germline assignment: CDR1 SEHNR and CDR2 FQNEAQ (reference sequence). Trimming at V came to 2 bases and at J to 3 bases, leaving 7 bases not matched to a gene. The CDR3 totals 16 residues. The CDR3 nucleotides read TGTGCCAGCAGCTTAAAGGTGGCGGGAGTCTACAATGAGCAGTTCTTC. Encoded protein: CASSLKVAGVYNEQFF.

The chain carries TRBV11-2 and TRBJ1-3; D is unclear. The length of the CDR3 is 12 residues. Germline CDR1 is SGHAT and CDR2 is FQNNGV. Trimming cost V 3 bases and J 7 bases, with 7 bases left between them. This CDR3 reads CASSFSLNTIYF. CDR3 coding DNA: TGTGCCAGCAGCTTTTCCCTCAACACCATATATTTT.

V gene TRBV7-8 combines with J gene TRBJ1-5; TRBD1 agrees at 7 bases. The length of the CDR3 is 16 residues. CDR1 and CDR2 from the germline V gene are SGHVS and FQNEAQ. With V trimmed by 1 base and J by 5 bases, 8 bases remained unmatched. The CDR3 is CASSLGAGGRYQPQHF. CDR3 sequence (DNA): TGTGCCAGCAGCTTAGGCGCAGGGGGAAGGTATCAGCCCCAGCATTTT.

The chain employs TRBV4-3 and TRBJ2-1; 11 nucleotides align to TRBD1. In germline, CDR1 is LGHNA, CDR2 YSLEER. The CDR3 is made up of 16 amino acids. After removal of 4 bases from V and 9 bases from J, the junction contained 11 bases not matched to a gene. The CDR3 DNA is TGCGCCAGCAGCCGAGGGTTTAGGACAGGGGGCGGTGAGCAGTTCTTC. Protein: CASSRGFRTGGGEQFF.

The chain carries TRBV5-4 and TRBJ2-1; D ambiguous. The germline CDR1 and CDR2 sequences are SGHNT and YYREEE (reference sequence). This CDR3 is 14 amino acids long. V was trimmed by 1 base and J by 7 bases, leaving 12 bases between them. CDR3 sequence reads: CASSLRVKENEQFF. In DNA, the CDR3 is TGTGCCAGCAGCTTGAGGGTTAAGGAGAATGAGCAGTTCTTC.